This TCR beta chain was identified in a study of T cells after yellow fever vaccination. The germline V gene encodes CDR1 KGHDR and CDR2 SFDVKD. The CDR3 is 15 residues long. J gave up 3 bases and V 5 bases, and 7 bases lay outside the gene matches. MiXCR, run by TCRdb on the 5' RACE reads, gives a single entry per CDR3 protein. Of around 340,000 distinct CDR3 sequences detected, around 12% appear once; the ten largest clones hold 3% to 4%. This clonotype was found many times. The material was CD4+ T cells sorted from PBMCs, obtained 15 days after the yellow fever booster vaccination. This rearrangement joins TRBV24-1 to TRBJ1-2, with 8 bases fitting TRBD1. The source of this sequence is a man aged 18 to 30 who received the YFV17D yellow fever vaccine. This CDR3 is CATSAWTGSDYGYTF. The DNA of the CDR3 is TGTGCCACCAGTGCCTGGACAGGGTCCGACTATGGCTACACCTTC.